Following are 24 T cell receptor beta chains from one sample sequenced in a study of T cell responses to AZD1222 COVID-19 vaccine. The protocol was immunoSEQ multiplex PCR, while the TCRdb copy is restricted to in-frame clones and leaves out a portion. The profile shows roughly 120,000 clones, around 85% of them singletons. The material sequenced was peripheral blood, taken on day 0 of AZD1222 vaccination. These receptors were taken from an adult in good health.

The chain couples TRBV3-1 (or the pseudogene TRBV3-2) to TRBJ2-1; D may match TRBD1 or TRBD2 (5 bases each). The CDR3 contains 19 residues. The V gene's germline CDR1 is LGHDT and CDR2 YNNKEL (reference sequence). V was shortened by 0 bases and J by 2 bases, with 20 bases between the two germline ends. The CDR3 DNA sequence: TGTGCCAGCAGCCAAGATCCTGGCAGCTCCAGAGGGGCCTACAATGAGCAGTTCTTC. This sequence encodes CASSQDPGSSRGAYNEQFF.

The rearrangement uses TRBV7-2 and TRBJ1-5, with D hard to call. V shed 3 bases and J shed 2 bases, with 14 bases lying between them. This CDR3 is built from 16 residues. The germline CDR1 and CDR2 sequences are SGHTA and FQGNSA. DNA for the CDR3: TGTGCCAGCAGCTTCGGGAAAACGAGAGGCAATCAGCCCCAGCATTTT. Protein sequence: CASSFGKTRGNQPQHF.

The rearrangement joins TRBV5-6 to TRBJ2-7, with D perhaps TRBD1 (5 bases). Per the germline V gene, CDR1 is SGHDT and CDR2 is YYEEEE. V lost 4 bases and J lost 2, with 10 bases in between. The CDR3 spans 13 residues. The CDR3 region is CASSLTVAYEQYF. The CDR3 region has the DNA TGTGCCAGCAGCCTGACAGTGGCCTACGAGCAGTACTTC. The whole variable domain, filled in from reference TRBV5-6 and TRBJ2-7, reads DAGVTQSPTHLIKTRGQQVTLRCSPKSGHDTVSWYQQALGQGPQFIFQYYEEEERQRGNFPDRFSGHQFPNYSSELNVNALLLGDSALYLCASSLTVAYEQYFGPGTRLTVT.

This sequence joins TRBV5-1 and TRBJ2-7; D is possibly TRBD1 or TRBD2 (5 bases each). Germline V gene sequence: CDR1 SGHRS, CDR2 YFSETQ. V was clipped by 9 bases and J by 6 bases, with 16 bases between them. CDR3 length: 12 amino acids. The CDR3 protein is CATSPLGREQYF. In DNA, the CDR3 is TGCGCCACCTCACCCCTGGGACGCGAGCAGTACTTC.

V gene TRBV15 combines with J gene TRBJ1-3; no firm D call. CDR3 length equals 17 residues. Germline loops: CDR1 LNHNV, CDR2 YYDKDF (reference sequence). V was cut by 1 base and J by 3 bases, with 16 bases left in between. Here the CDR3 reads CATSRAFFGVNGNTIYF. The CDR3 bases are TGTGCCACCAGCAGAGCCTTCTTTGGGGTGAATGGAAACACCATATATTTT.

This chain uses TRBV11-2 with TRBJ2-3; D might be TRBD1 or TRBD2, each matching 6 bases. The CDR3 covers 15 residues. The germline V gene has CDR1 SGHAT and CDR2 FQNNGV. V was pared by 5 bases and J by 2 bases, with 14 bases between. The CDR3 is CASSNRGEDTDTQYF. CDR3 DNA: TGTGCCAGCAGCAATAGGGGGGAAGACACAGATACGCAGTATTTT. The variable domain in full, with the rest retrieved from reference TRBV11-2 and TRBJ2-3, is EAGVAQSPRYKIIEKRQSVAFWCNPISGHATLYWYQQILGQGPKLLIQFQNNGVVDDSQLPKDRFSAERLKGVDSTLKIQPAKLEDSAVYLCASSNRGEDTDTQYFGPGTRLTVL.

The chain carries TRBV5-5 and TRBJ1-2, with TRBD1 identical over 7 bases. This CDR3 spans 14 amino acids. With V trimmed by 4 bases and J by 4 bases, 7 bases remained unmatched. The V gene's germline CDR1 is SGHKS and CDR2 YYEKEE (reference sequence). The CDR3 nucleotides are TGTGCCAGCAGCACAGACAGGGTGGGCTATGGCTACACCTTC. Amino acids: CASSTDRVGYGYTF.

This clone was observed a handful of times. The V call is TRBV6-4, the J call TRBJ1-2; the D gene is possibly TRBD1 (5 bases). The CDR3 runs to 15 residues. V was trimmed by 2 bases and J by 7 bases, leaving 17 bases between them. CDR1 MRHNA and CDR2 SNTAGT come from the germline V gene. CDR3 sequence: CASSDRREGRSGYTF. The CDR3 bases are TGTGCCAGCAGTGACCGCAGGGAGGGCCGATCTGGCTACACCTTC.

The chain combines TRBV6-5 with TRBJ1-1; D possibly corresponds to TRBD1 (5 bases). The length of the CDR3 is 13 residues. CDR1 MNHEY and CDR2 SVGAGI come from the germline V gene. Trimming stripped 6 bases from V and 5 bases from J, with 13 bases between. The CDR3 spells CASRSQGRTEAFF. CDR3 nucleotides: TGTGCCAGCAGATCCCAGGGCAGGACTGAAGCTTTCTTT.

The V gene is TRBV5-1, the J gene TRBJ2-3; the match to TRBD2 covers 14 bases. This CDR3 comprises 17 residues. V trimming: 4 bases; J trimming: 5 bases; junction bases outside the gene matches: 9. Germline V lookup: CDR1 SGHRS, CDR2 YFSETQ. The CDR3 nucleotides read TGCGCCAGCAGCAGGAGGACTAGCGGGAGGAATGGAGATACGCAGTATTTT. Residues: CASSRRTSGRNGDTQYF.

The V and J genes are TRBV6-1 and TRBJ1-1; 9 nucleotides match TRBD1. This CDR3 region has 14 residues. Trimming at V came to 2 bases and at J to 3 bases, leaving 1 base not matched to a gene. CDR1 MNHNS and CDR2 SASEGT come from the germline V gene. The CDR3 bases are TGTGCCAGCAGTGAATACAGGGGGCACACTGAAGCTTTCTTT. Translating it yields CASSEYRGHTEAFF.

The J gene is TRBJ1-6, the V gene TRBV4-1; 8 bases line up with TRBD1. V shed 2 bases, J shed 8 bases, and the junction held 5 bases outside the gene matches. Germline-derived CDR1 and CDR2 are MGHRA and YSYEKL. The CDR3 loop spans 15 amino acids. For the CDR3, the DNA is TGCGCCAGCAGCCAACCAGGGGGCTTGGATTCACCCCTCCACTTT. It codes for CASSQPGGLDSPLHF.

The chain has TRBV15 and TRBJ1-5; 9 bases line up with TRBD1. This CDR3 is 15 amino acids long. CDR1 is LNHNV and CDR2 is YYDKDF in the germline V gene (reference sequence). With 9 bases clipped from V and 2 bases from J, the junction kept 8 bases outside the gene matches. The CDR3 loop is CATRTGEDGNQPQHF. In DNA form, the CDR3 reads TGTGCCACGAGGACAGGGGAGGACGGCAATCAGCCCCAGCATTTT.

The chain employs TRBV12-5 and TRBJ1-2; the D gene is possibly TRBD1 (6 bases). The germline V gene has CDR1 LGHNT and CDR2 FRNRAP. The CDR3 covers 14 residues. Trimming cost V 3 bases and J 5 bases, with 13 bases left between them. CDR3 residues: CASGFGGPGYGYTF. CDR3 DNA: TGTGCTAGTGGTTTTGGGGGGCCCGGGTATGGCTACACCTTC.

The rearrangement links TRBV20-1 to TRBJ2-5, with no clear D. Trimming pared 5 bases from V and 6 bases from J, leaving 10 bases between. Germline V gene sequence: CDR1 DFQATT, CDR2 SNEGSKA (reference sequence). The CDR3 totals 11 residues. The CDR3, as DNA: TGCAGTGCTCCGGTGCAGAAGACCCAGTACTTC. This sequence encodes CSAPVQKTQYF.

About this clone: At the DNA level, this CDR3 is encoded by other sequences in the same sample as well. V and J are TRBV5-1 and TRBJ1-1; no definite D call. CDR3 size: 13 residues. With 0 bases removed from V and 1 base from J, the gap between germline ends came to 4 bases. CDR1 and CDR2 (germline): SGHRS, YFSETQ. As DNA, the CDR3 is TGCGCCAGCAGCTTGGGGGAGAACACTGAAGCTTTCTTT. It encodes CASSLGENTEAFF. Full variable domain (rest looked up from reference TRBV5-1 and TRBJ1-1): KAGVTQTPRYLIKTRGQQVTLSCSPISGHRSVSWYQQTPGQGLQFLFEYFSETQRNKGNFPGRFSGRQFSNSRSEMNVSTLELGDSALYLCASSLGENTEAFFGQGTRLTVV.

The chain employs TRBV27 and TRBJ2-2, with a possible D match to TRBD2 (6 bases). This CDR3 region has 16 residues. Trimming removed 5 bases at V and 1 base at J, with 14 bases between. Germline CDR1 is MNHEY and CDR2 is SMNVEV (reference sequence). In nucleotides, the CDR3 is TGTGCCAGCAGTCGTCGGAGGGCATTGAACACCGGGGAGCTGTTTTTT. This encodes CASSRRRALNTGELFF.

In DNA, the CDR3 is TGTGCCAGCAAGTTGCACGGAAACACTGAAGCTTTCTTT. Translated: CASKLHGNTEAFF. The chain combines TRBV11-2 with TRBJ1-1; D gene ambiguous. The CDR3 contains 13 residues. V was pared by 7 bases and J by 2 bases, with 11 bases between. Germline V gives CDR1 SGHAT, CDR2 FQNNGV.

J is TRBJ2-3 and V is TRBV3-1 (or the pseudogene TRBV3-2); 9 bases fit TRBD1. Germline CDR1 and CDR2: LGHDT and YNNKEL (reference sequence). This CDR3 comprises 16 residues. J lost 3 bases, V lost 3 bases, and 7 bases had no gene match. CDR3 in amino acids: CASSHSDRGTTDTQYF. CDR3 sequence (DNA): TGTGCCAGCAGCCACTCGGACAGGGGCACAACAGATACGCAGTATTTT.

The V call is TRBV5-8, the J call TRBJ1-5; TRBD1 might be the D (6 bases). The V end was cut by 0 bases, the J end by 4 bases, with 11 bases between. This CDR3 contains 15 residues. CDR1 and CDR2 (germline): SGHTS, YDEGEE. In DNA form, the CDR3 reads TGTGCCAGCAGCTTGGGACAGGTTGGTAATCAGCCCCAGCATTTT. Translating gives CASSLGQVGNQPQHF.

The chain links TRBV7-9 to TRBJ1-5; unclear D gene. There are 14 residues in the CDR3. Between the trimmed V and J ends, which lost 5 bases and 7 bases, there was a span of 15 bases. Looked up from germline, CDR1 is SEHNR and CDR2 is FQNEAQ (reference sequence). The CDR3 region is CASSPDGVGQPQHF. CDR3 DNA sequence: TGTGCCAGCAGCCCAGACGGGGTGGGACAGCCCCAGCATTTT.

The genes are TRBV27 and TRBJ2-7; 8 nucleotides align to TRBD1. Unmatched junction bases numbered 2, after V lost 6 bases and J lost 1 base. The CDR3 contains 13 residues. Germline V lookup: CDR1 MNHEY, CDR2 SMNVEV (reference sequence). CDR3 sequence: CASSRQGSYEQYF. As DNA, the CDR3 is TGTGCCAGCAGCCGACAGGGGTCCTACGAGCAGTACTTC.

The chain is built from TRBV19 and TRBJ2-2, with 8 bases fitting TRBD1. There are 15 residues in the CDR3. Trimming removed 7 bases from V and 2 bases from J; junction bases left unmatched: 6. Germline V gene data show CDR1 as LNHDA and CDR2 as SQIVND (reference sequence). The CDR3 region has the DNA TGTGCCAGTATCCCGACAGGGGTTAACACCGGGGAGCTGTTTTTT. Amino acids: CASIPTGVNTGELFF.

The genes are TRBV6-6 and TRBJ2-2; possible D gene TRBD1, 7 bases. The CDR3 runs to 17 residues. V dropped 5 bases and J dropped 4 bases, with 20 bases sitting between them. Germline V gene lookup returns CDR1 MNHNY and CDR2 SVGAGI (reference sequence). The CDR3 DNA is TGTGCCAGCAGTCGACCCGCGGGACAGCTACCCACCGGGGAGCTGTTTTTT. Translated, it gives CASSRPAGQLPTGELFF.